These 13 T cell receptor beta chains originate from one sample sequenced in a study of beta chain features in type 1 diabetes. The authors reverse transcribed all of the isolated RNA, so sequencing captured expressed TCRB transcripts. Measured with immunoSEQ multiplex PCR; TCRdb has only the in-frame clones, and not every one. The data contain some 200,000 clones, roughly 16% of them singletons. These receptors' antigens are unknown. Notes on the study in general: TCRB CDR3s from Type 1 diabetes patients were moderately but significantly shorter in all four CD4+ subsets.

Sequenced: naive CD4+ T cells from blood. Source of these receptors: a man younger than 40 with type 1 diabetes.

The CDR3 region is CASRARSGQIYEQYF. DNA of the CDR3: TGTGCCAGCAGGGCAAGATCTGGACAGATCTACGAGCAGTACTTC. This chain connects TRBV6-1 to TRBJ2-7; D may be TRBD1 (6 bases). V shed 6 bases and J shed 3 bases, with 18 bases lying between them. The V gene's germline CDR1 is MNHNS and CDR2 SASEGT. The CDR3 is 15 amino acids.

V and J are TRBV6-5 and TRBJ2-1; D might be TRBD1 or TRBD2, each matching 5 bases. CDR1 MNHEY and CDR2 SVGAGI come from the germline V gene. The length of the CDR3 is 12 residues. Trimming took 1 base from V and 9 from J, leaving 7 bases between them. The CDR3 reads CASSYWGSEQFF. The CDR3 coding sequence is TGTGCCAGCAGTTACTGGGGGAGTGAGCAGTTCTTC.

In its sample, this clone was seen a few times. V is TRBV7-9 and J is TRBJ2-3; 9 nucleotides match TRBD1. The V and J ends lost 5 bases and 2 bases, in that order; junction bases with no gene match: 5. The CDR3 extends over 15 amino acids. The V gene's germline CDR1 is SEHNR and CDR2 FQNEAQ (reference sequence). CDR3 bases: TGTGCCAGCAGCGCCGGGACAGGGTACACAGATACGCAGTATTTT. It translates to CASSAGTGYTDTQYF.

This chain uses TRBV29-1 with TRBJ2-1; the match to TRBD1 covers 7 bases. This CDR3 spans 12 amino acids. Germline CDR1 is SQVTM and CDR2 is ANQGSEA. J gave up 4 bases and V 4 bases, and 1 base lay outside the gene matches. In DNA form, the CDR3 reads TGCAGCGTTGGGGGACAGTACAATGAGCAGTTCTTC. Its translation: CSVGGQYNEQFF.

The chain carries TRBV30 and TRBJ1-3; D not resolved. The V end lost 0 bases, the J end lost 4 bases, and 10 bases lay between the germline ends. The CDR3 totals 14 residues. The germline V gene encodes CDR1 GTSNPN and CDR2 SVGIG (reference sequence). CDR3 nucleotides: TGTGCCTGGAGTGTAATCGGATCAGGAAACACCATATATTTT. Its translation is CAWSVIGSGNTIYF.

This clone was seen more than once but under ten times. The CDR3 bases are TGTGCCAGCAGCGCGAGGGACACTGAAGCTTTCTTT. Its translation is CASSARDTEAFF. The J gene is TRBJ1-1, the V gene TRBV9, with no clear D. CDR1 and CDR2 (germline): SGDLS, YYNGEE. The ends were cut back, 3 bases at V and 3 bases at J, with 6 bases in the middle. The CDR3 totals 12 residues.

This clone came up a few times. J is TRBJ1-2 and V is TRBV25-1; D gene uncertain. V lost 6 bases and J 4 bases, leaving 12 bases between the germline ends. The CDR3 runs 13 residues. In germline, CDR1 is MGHDK, CDR2 SYGVNS. CDR3 loop: CASRRTLSYGYTF. CDR3 DNA: TGTGCCAGCAGGAGGACTCTCTCCTATGGCTACACCTTC.

This clone was seen more than once but under ten times. The V call is TRBV2, the J call TRBJ2-1; the match to TRBD2 covers 8 bases. This CDR3 is 16 amino acids long. Losses at the gene ends were 6 bases for V and 10 bases for J; bases not matched to a gene: 17. Looked up from germline, CDR1 is SNHLY and CDR2 is FYNNEI. The CDR3 reads CASRALAGPASREQFF. CDR3 bases: TGTGCCAGCAGGGCCCTAGCGGGTCCCGCTTCGAGGGAGCAGTTCTTC.

This clone has only a few counts. This chain's CDR3 is CASSQDLANYGYTF. In nucleotides, the CDR3 is TGCGCCAGCAGCCAAGATTTGGCGAACTATGGCTACACCTTC. J is TRBJ1-2 and V is TRBV4-3; D unresolved. Looked up from germline, CDR1 is LGHNA and CDR2 is YSLEER. The CDR3 consists of 14 residues. The germline V and J ends were trimmed by 0 bases and 2 bases, with 7 bases remaining between them.

The chain has TRBV27 and TRBJ2-1, with TRBD1 as a possible D gene (5 bases). This CDR3 contains 14 residues. Trimming removed 2 bases at V and 6 bases at J, with 11 bases between. Germline CDR1 is MNHEY and CDR2 is SMNVEV (reference sequence). The CDR3: CASSLLVRANEQFF. In DNA, the CDR3 is TGTGCCAGCAGTTTACTGGTCAGGGCCAATGAGCAGTTCTTC.

J is TRBJ2-4 and V is TRBV10-3; D assignment may be TRBD1 or TRBD2 (5 bases each). The CDR3 has 12 amino acids. V was trimmed by 4 bases and J by 13 bases, leaving 14 bases between them. Looked up from germline, CDR1 is ENHRY and CDR2 is SYGVKD. The DNA of the CDR3 is TGTGCCATCAGTGCCTCCAACCGGGACCAGTACTTC. Its protein is CAISASNRDQYF.

There are a few counts of this clone. The chain has TRBV4-1 and TRBJ2-3; D is ambiguous. The CDR3 runs to 13 residues. Germline V CDR1 and CDR2: MGHRA, YSYEKL. V lost 4 bases and J 0 bases, leaving 5 bases between the germline ends. Here the CDR3 reads CASSLVSTDTQYF. For the CDR3, the DNA is TGCGCCAGCAGCCTCGTTAGCACAGATACGCAGTATTTT.

This clone was seen only a few times. Distinct nucleotide sequences in the sample also encode this CDR3. V gene TRBV5-1 combines with J gene TRBJ2-1, with 8 positions matching TRBD1. J lost 4 bases, V lost 0 bases, and 0 bases had no gene match. CDR3 length: 14 residues. Germline assignment: CDR1 SGHRS and CDR2 YFSETQ. CDR3 sequence reads: CASSLGQGYNEQFF. The CDR3 DNA sequence: TGCGCCAGCAGCTTGGGACAGGGGTACAATGAGCAGTTCTTC. Based on the CDR3 plus reference TRBV5-1 and TRBJ2-1, the full variable domain is KAGVTQTPRYLIKTRGQQVTLSCSPISGHRSVSWYQQTPGQGLQFLFEYFSETQRNKGNFPGRFSGRQFSNSRSEMNVSTLELGDSALYLCASSLGQGYNEQFFGPGTRLTVL.